This note documents a single T cell receptor (beta chain) sequence. This clonotype was detected ten times or more. Its cognate antigen has yet to be identified. There are no base qualities to consult, and no much larger clone falls within one base. The sample's time point label, in plain terms: longitudinal time-point 1 (baseline). The healthy controls were volunteers from blood banks in Maryland, USA. For unsorted PBMC libraries, 2 million PBMCs were used after storage in RNAlater at -80 degrees C until RNA extraction. Peripheral blood was subjected to Ficoll-Hypaque density gradient centrifugation to isolate PBMCs, which were then cryopreserved in liquid nitrogen. The CDR3 covers 13 residues, taking in both the cysteine and the phenylalanine. Left in the record is the CDR3 DNA by itself, 39 bases read in frame from the first base. From a lookup of the germline V gene, CDR1 and CDR2 are LGHNT and FRNRAP. V is pruned by 6 bases and J by 6 bases, leaving 6 bases of the junction without a gene match.

cDNA synthesis used template-switch 5'RACE with a primer carrying a 10-nucleotide random unique molecular identifier tagging each TCR transcript. Over 160 million TCR-beta sequences, covering 15-18 subjects, were produced in each sequencing run. The RNeasy kit was used to extract total RNA. The KAPA Real-time Library Amplification kit was used to amplify TCR-beta VDJ regions with primers targeting the TCR constant region and the 5'RACE anchor. Sample indexes and Illumina adaptors were added in a first PCR, after which library yield was increased in a second PCR. After Ampure bead purification, the roughly 650 bp TCR product was size-selected on a 2% E-gel SizeSelection system. Before pooling, library quality was checked on a Bioanalyzer, concentration was measured with Qubit, and libraries were quantified with the Kapa Library Quantification kit. An Illumina HiSeq 2500 sequenced the libraries paired-end 2 x 150 bp. To increase sequence diversity, roughly 25-31% phiX was spiked into each library pool. The study's processing was this. Quality-filtered reads were processed with the UMI-based MiGEC pipeline, which removed over 75% of raw TCR sequences during error correction. VDJ genes were aligned to IMGT germline references, and clonotypes were defined by unique CDR3 amino acid sequence plus V-J genes. Clonal expansion, Shannon diversity and CDR3 relatedness (CalcPairwiseDistances, ClusterSamples) were evaluated with VDJtools, and phylogenetic trees were built with CLCbio workbench. Expanded clones were defined as having at least 8 unique UMIs, based on coefficient-of-variation modelling across technical triplicates. TCRdb reanalyzed the raw reads on its own, using fastp at Q25 for trimming and MiXCR for clone calling, and kept in-frame beta chains. One record per CDR3 amino acid sequence lists the most common genes and DNA. The authors' filters were not applied to this entry. For this sample there are some 49,000 distinct CDR3 sequences; 10% appear just once. The ten largest clones represent less than 2% of the sample.

This sample was included in a study of neurological immune-mediated disorders (dated 2019 in TCRdb). Concerning the study at large: Peripheral blood TCR-beta repertoires from patients with HTLV-I-associated myelopathy (HAM/TSP), patients with multiple sclerosis, and healthy controls were compared in the study using UMI-based sequencing. Alongside PBMC samples, the set of more than 80 TCR-beta libraries contained longitudinal samples, technical triplicates, and paired CD4+ and CD8+ T-cell subsets that had been sorted. Each longitudinal HAM/TSP and healthy donor was sampled at 3 time-points spaced at about 3-40 month intervals. The cohort was made up of about 66 subjects, consisting of around 14 HAM/TSP patients, around 35 multiple sclerosis patients and approximately 20 healthy controls. Broad study findings and their caveats: TCR clonal expansion was highest in HAM/TSP patients and lowest in MS patients, with MS patients falling below even healthy controls. Across subjects, expanded clones never shared an identical CDR3 amino acid sequence, which suggests that the TCR-beta repertoires in every group were private.

The sequence is built from TRBV12-5 and TRBJ1-2, with TRBD1 identical over 8 junction bases. The receptor was isolated from a woman between 40 and 55 years old in good health. The sample taken for sequencing was PBMCs. CDR3 sequence: CASGRTGFNGYTF. The DNA is TGTGCTAGTGGGCGGACAGGGTTCAATGGCTACACCTTC.